The sequence of this T cell receptor beta chain was determined in a study of blood T cell repertoires in COVID-19. Study at large: COVID-19 samples, acute and convalescent, were from the United States, Italy and Spain. Sample material is recorded as cDNA or gDNA derived from T cells, B-cell-depleted T cells, or PBMCs.

Methods used by the authors: For nucleated cells, counts were estimated from reference gene primer amplification. Measured with immunoSEQ multiplex PCR; TCRdb has only the in-frame clones, and not every one. V, J and clone size were drawn from that table, and D and trimming were deduced from the DNA. In the table there are 55,000 to 90,000 clones, 85% to 90% of which are singletons. V trimming: 7 bases; J trimming: 12 bases; junction bases outside the gene matches: 4. The CDR3 has 11 residues. From germline, CDR1 is SGHAT and CDR2 FQNNGV. The J gene is TRBJ2-1, the V gene TRBV11-2; 9 bases match TRBD2. The sequence was obtained from a man in his 70s with active COVID-19. Sequenced material: peripheral blood. The CDR3 sequence is CASTAREGQFF. CDR3 sequence (DNA): TGTGCCAGCACCGCGCGGGAGGGGCAGTTCTTC.